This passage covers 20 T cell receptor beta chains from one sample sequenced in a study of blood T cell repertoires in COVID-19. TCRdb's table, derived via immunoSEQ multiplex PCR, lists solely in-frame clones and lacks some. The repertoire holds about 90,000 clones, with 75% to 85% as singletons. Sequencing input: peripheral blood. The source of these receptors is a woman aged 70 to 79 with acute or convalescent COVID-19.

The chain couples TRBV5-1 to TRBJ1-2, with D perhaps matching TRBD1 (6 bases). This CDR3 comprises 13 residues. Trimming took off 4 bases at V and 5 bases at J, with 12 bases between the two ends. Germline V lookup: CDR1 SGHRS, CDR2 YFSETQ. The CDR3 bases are TGCGCCAGCAGCGTTACAGGGAATTATGGCTACACCTTC. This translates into CASSVTGNYGYTF.

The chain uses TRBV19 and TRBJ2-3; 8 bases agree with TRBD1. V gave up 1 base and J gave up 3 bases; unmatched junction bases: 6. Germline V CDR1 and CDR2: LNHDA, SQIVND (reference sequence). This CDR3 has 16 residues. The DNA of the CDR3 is TGTGCCAGTAGTATAGCTCCAGGGGGCGCAACAGATACGCAGTATTTT. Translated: CASSIAPGGATDTQYF. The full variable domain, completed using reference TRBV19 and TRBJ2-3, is DGGITQSPKYLFRKEGQNVTLSCEQNLNHDAMYWYRQDPGQGLRLIYYSQIVNDFQKGDIAEGYSVSREKKESFPLTVTSAQKNPTAFYLCASSIAPGGATDTQYFGPGTRLTVL.

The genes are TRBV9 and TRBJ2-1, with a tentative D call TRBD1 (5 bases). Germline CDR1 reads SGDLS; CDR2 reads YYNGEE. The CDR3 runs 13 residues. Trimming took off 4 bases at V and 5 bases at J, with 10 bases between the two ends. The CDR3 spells CASSPRTNNEQFF. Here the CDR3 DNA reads TGTGCCAGCAGCCCCCGGACAAACAATGAGCAGTTCTTC.

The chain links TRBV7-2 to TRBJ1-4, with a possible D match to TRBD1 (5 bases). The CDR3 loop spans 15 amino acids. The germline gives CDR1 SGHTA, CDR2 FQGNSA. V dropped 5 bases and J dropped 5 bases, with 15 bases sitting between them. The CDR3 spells CASSQRQGPNEKLFF. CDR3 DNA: TGTGCCAGCAGCCAAAGGCAGGGCCCGAATGAAAAACTGTTTTTT. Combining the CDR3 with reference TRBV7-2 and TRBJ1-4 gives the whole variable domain GAGVSQSPSNKVTEKGKDVELRCDPISGHTALYWYRQSLGQGLEFLIYFQGNSAPDKSGLPSDRFSAERTGGSVSTLTIQRTQQEDSAVYLCASSQRQGPNEKLFFGSGTQLSVL.

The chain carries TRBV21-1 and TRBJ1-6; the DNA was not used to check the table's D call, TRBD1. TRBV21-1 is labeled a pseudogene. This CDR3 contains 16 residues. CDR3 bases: TGTGCCAGCAGCAAACGGGGACAGGCTTTGAATTCACCCCTCCACTTT. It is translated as CASSKRGQALNSPLHF.

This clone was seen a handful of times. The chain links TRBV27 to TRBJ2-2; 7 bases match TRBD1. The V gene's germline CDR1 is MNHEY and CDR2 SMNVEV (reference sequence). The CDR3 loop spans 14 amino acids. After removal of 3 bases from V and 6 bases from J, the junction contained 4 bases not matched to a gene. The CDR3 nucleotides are TGTGCCAGCAGTTTCGACAGGGATCCCGGGGAGCTGTTTTTT. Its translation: CASSFDRDPGELFF.

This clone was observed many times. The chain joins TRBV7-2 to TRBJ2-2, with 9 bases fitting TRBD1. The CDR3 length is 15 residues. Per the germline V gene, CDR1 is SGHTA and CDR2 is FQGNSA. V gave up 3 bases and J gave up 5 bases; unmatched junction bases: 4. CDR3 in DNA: TGTGCCAGCAGCTTGGGACAGGGACGAACCGGGGAGCTGTTTTTT. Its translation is CASSLGQGRTGELFF. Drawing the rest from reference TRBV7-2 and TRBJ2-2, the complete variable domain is GAGVSQSPSNKVTEKGKDVELRCDPISGHTALYWYRQSLGQGLEFLIYFQGNSAPDKSGLPSDRFSAERTGGSVSTLTIQRTQQEDSAVYLCASSLGQGRTGELFFGEGSRLTVL.

CDR3 amino acids: CAPDRENQPQHF. CDR3 sequence (DNA): TGTGCCCCTGACAGAGAAAATCAGCCCCAGCATTTT. The rearrangement links TRBV12-1 to TRBJ1-5; TRBD1, the table's D call, lacks a check against the DNA. TRBV12-1 is given as a pseudogene. This CDR3 spans 12 amino acids.

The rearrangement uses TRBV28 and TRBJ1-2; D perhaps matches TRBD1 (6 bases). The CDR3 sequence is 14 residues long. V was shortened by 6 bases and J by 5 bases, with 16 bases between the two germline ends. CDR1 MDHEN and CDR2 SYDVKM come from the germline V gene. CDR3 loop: CASRTGTSFYGYTF. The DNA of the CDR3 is TGTGCCAGCAGAACCGGGACATCTTTTTATGGCTACACCTTC.

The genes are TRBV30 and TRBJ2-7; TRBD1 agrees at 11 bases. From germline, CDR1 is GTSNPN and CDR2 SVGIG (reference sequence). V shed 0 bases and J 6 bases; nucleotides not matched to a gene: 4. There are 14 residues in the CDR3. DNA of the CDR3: TGTGCCTGGAGTGTATTGGGGACAGGGGGCGAGCAGTACTTC. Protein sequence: CAWSVLGTGGEQYF. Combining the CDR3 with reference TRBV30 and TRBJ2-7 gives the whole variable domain SQTIHQWPATLVQPVGSPLSLECTVEGTSNPNLYWYRQAAGRGLQLLFYSVGIGQISSEVPQNLSASRPQDRQFILSSKKLLLSDSGFYLCAWSVLGTGGEQYFGPGTRLTVT.

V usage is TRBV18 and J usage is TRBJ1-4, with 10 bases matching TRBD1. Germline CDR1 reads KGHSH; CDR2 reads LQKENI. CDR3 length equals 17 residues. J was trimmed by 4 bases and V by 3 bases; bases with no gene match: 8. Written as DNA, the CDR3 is TGTGCCAGCTCACCCCGCGGGACAGGGGCCCATAATGAAAAACTGTTTTTT. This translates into CASSPRGTGAHNEKLFF. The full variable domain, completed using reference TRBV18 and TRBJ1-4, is NAGVMQNPRHLVRRRGQEARLRCSPMKGHSHVYWYRQLPEEGLKFMVYLQKENIIDESGMPKERFSAEFPKEGPSILRIQQVVRGDSAAYFCASSPRGTGAHNEKLFFGSGTQLSVL.

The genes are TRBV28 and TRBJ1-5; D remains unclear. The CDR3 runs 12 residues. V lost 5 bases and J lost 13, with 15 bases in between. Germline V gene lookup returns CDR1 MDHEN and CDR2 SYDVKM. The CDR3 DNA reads TGTGCCAGCAGTCTACTGTTGAGTCCTCAGCATTTT. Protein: CASSLLLSPQHF. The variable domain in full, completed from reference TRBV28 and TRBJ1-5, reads DVKVTQSSRYLVKRTGEKVFLECVQDMDHENMFWYRQDPGLGLRLIYFSYDVKMKEKGDIPEGYSVSREKKERFSLILESASTNQTSMYLCASSLLLSPQHFGDGTRLSIL.

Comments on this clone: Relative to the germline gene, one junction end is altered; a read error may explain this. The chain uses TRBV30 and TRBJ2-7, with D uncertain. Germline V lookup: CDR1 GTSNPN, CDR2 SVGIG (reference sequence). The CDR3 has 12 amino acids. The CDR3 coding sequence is TGTACCTGGAGCCCAGTTTCAACCGAGCAGTACTTC. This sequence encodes CTWSPVSTEQYF.

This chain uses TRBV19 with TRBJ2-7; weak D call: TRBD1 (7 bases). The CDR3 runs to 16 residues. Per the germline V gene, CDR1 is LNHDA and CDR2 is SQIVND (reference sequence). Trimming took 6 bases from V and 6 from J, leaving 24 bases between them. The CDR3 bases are TGTGCCAGTAGCCCCACGCCCCCTCCTCAGGGGGGCGAGCAGTACTTC. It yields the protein CASSPTPPPQGGEQYF. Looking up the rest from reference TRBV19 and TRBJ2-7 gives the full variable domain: DGGITQSPKYLFRKEGQNVTLSCEQNLNHDAMYWYRQDPGQGLRLIYYSQIVNDFQKGDIAEGYSVSREKKESFPLTVTSAQKNPTAFYLCASSPTPPPQGGEQYFGPGTRLTVT.

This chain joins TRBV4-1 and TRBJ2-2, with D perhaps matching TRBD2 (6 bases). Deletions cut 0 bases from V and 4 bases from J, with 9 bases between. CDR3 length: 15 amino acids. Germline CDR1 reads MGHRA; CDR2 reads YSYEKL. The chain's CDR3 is CASSQEGGVTGELFF. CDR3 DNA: TGCGCCAGCAGCCAAGAAGGAGGGGTCACCGGGGAGCTGTTTTTT.

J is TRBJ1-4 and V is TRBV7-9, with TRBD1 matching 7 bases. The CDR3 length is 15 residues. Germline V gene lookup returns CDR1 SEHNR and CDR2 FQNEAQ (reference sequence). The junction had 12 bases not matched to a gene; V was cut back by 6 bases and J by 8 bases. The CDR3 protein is CASRLITGTAEKLFF. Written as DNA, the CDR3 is TGTGCCAGCAGACTCATTACCGGGACAGCGGAAAAACTGTTTTTT.

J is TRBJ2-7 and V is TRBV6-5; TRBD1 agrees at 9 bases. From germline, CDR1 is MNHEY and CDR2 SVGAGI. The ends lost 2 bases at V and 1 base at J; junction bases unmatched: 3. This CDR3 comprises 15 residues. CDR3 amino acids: CASSYAGTGSYEQYF. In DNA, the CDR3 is TGTGCCAGCAGTTACGCAGGGACAGGGTCCTACGAGCAGTACTTC.

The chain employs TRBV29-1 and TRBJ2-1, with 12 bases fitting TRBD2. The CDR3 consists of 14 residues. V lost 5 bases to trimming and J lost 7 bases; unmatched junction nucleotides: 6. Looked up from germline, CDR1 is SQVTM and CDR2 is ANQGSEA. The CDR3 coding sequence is TGCAGCGTTTCGACTAGCGGGAGTAGTAATGAGCAGTTCTTC. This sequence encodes CSVSTSGSSNEQFF.

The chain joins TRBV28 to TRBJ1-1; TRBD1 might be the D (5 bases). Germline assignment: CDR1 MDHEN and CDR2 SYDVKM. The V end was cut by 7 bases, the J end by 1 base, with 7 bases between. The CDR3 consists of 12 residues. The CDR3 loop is CASTGQNTEAFF. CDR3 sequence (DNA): TGTGCCAGCACAGGACAGAACACTGAAGCTTTCTTT.

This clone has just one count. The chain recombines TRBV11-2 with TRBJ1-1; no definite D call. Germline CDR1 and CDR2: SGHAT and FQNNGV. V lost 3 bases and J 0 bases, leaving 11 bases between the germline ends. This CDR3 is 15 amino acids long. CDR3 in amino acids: CASSFGLILNTEAFF. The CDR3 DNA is TGTGCCAGCAGCTTCGGTCTTATACTGAACACTGAAGCTTTCTTT.